This T cell receptor (beta chain) was captured by sequencing in a study of post-analysis software for immune sequencing data. Turning to the study itself: Courses of disease covered relapsing-remitting, secondary progressive and progressive-relapsing multiple sclerosis.

The library was made from cDNA and included unique molecular identifiers. TCRdb processed the PCR reads anew with MiXCR; each CDR3 protein has one entry. The sample carries 450,000 to 650,000 distinct CDR3 sequences, roughly 40% recorded once. Study-wide findings and caveats: In patients, TRBV5-6, TRBV5-1 and TRBV20-1 belonged to five TRBV segments found more frequently than in controls. Normalized Chao1 diversity was significantly lower in multiple sclerosis patients than in controls.

This clonotype was detected a few times. The antigen is unknown. V shed 3 bases, J shed 5 bases, and the junction held 12 bases outside the gene matches. The CDR3 runs 16 residues. Germline CDR1 and CDR2: ENHRY and SYGVKD. Material: blood. The receptor was derived from a girl aged 10 to 17 with multiple sclerosis. This chain joins TRBV10-3 and TRBJ2-7, with TRBD1 matching 8 bases. CDR3 residues: CAISEFQRAGGNEQYF. The CDR3 DNA reads as TGTGCCATCAGTGAATTCCAGCGTGCAGGGGGCAACGAGCAGTACTTC.